This T cell receptor beta chain was recorded in a study of T cell repertoires in MIS-A myocarditis (dated by TCRdb to the early 2020s). Amplification of TCRbeta CDR3 regions relied on the immunoSEQ bias-controlled multiplex PCR, followed by high-throughput sequencing. The study's processing was this. CDR3 sequences were collapsed and filtered by the immunoSEQ vendor pipeline to quantify abundance and frequency of each unique TCRbeta CDR3. Dominant CDR3 amino acid sequences were clustered with SARS-CoV-2-specific ImmuneCODE TCRbeta sequences by CD-HIT at a 90% global sequence identity threshold. A clone was classed as hyperexpanded at a frequency of 0.1 to 1 and as large at a frequency of 0.01 to 0.1. For the dominant clones, CDR3 amino acid sequences and V and J gene assignments were confirmed with MiXCR. The R stringdist package was used to compute Levenshtein distances between the patient clonotypes and the ImmuneCODE hits. The table was pulled from immuneACCESS by TCRdb, which kept in-frame rearrangements only. Such tables lose some clones; where checked, under half of the loss comes from unresolved V genes, and the rest has no known cause. V, J and clone size reflect that table, while D and trimming were determined from the DNA. The sample yields some 12,000 clones; roughly 83% were counted once. Around 30% of the sample goes to the ten largest clones.

The QIAamp DNA FFPE kit was used to extract genomic DNA from formalin-fixed paraffin-embedded autopsy tissue. Regarding this clone: This clone's antigen is unknown. No base quality information exists; no much larger clone differs at one position.

As encoded in the germline V gene, CDR1 is SGHDN while CDR2 is FVKESK. The CDR3, from cysteine to phenylalanine, totals 14 residues. Only the CDR3 portion is preserved as DNA: 42 bases, with reading frame beginning at the first base. The germline ends are 20 bases apart after V is trimmed by 5 bases and J by 12 bases. The sequence came from a man aged 18-30 years with fulminant myocarditis from multisystem inflammatory syndrome in adults (MIS-A) after COVID-19. The chain uses TRBV14 and TRBJ2-1; TRBD1 is a possible D gene, resting on 5 matching bases. The sample taken for sequencing was right ventricle heart tissue obtained at autopsy. Taken with the paper, the label for cell subset or site translates to: cardiac tissue sample (left or right ventricle, interventricular septum, or pericardium). The DNA sequence is as follows: TGTGCCAGCAGCTACATAGACAGTTCTTACGGGCAGTTCTTC. This codes for CASSYIDSSYGQFF.